Following are 25 T cell receptor beta chains from one sample sequenced in a study of cytomegalovirus exposure and HLA in healthy donors. Use of 60 Vbeta and 13 Jbeta primers characterized the PCR. The repertoire was sequenced with immunoSEQ multiplex PCR; TCRdb's copy has only in-frame clones and lacks some. The table lists some 100,000 clones, around four fifths of them singletons. The source material was PBMCs. These receptors were obtained from a woman aged 45-60 years in good health and CMV-seropositive.

This chain joins TRBV2 and TRBJ1-2, with TRBD1 matching over 8 bases. V shed 7 bases and J 7 bases; nucleotides not matched to a gene: 8. The CDR3 has 13 amino acids. Per germline, CDR1 SNHLY and CDR2 FYNNEI. The CDR3 DNA is TGTGCCAGCACCCTGGACAGGGAGGGTGGCTACACCTTC. Encoded protein: CASTLDREGGYTF.

The J gene is TRBJ2-5, the V gene TRBV6-6, with D possibly TRBD1 on 6 matching bases. Trimming took 6 bases from V and 5 from J, leaving 19 bases between them. Germline V gene sequence: CDR1 MNHNY, CDR2 SVGAGI (reference sequence). This CDR3 contains 15 residues. The CDR3 nucleotides are TGTGCCAGCAGCCCTAGTACCGAGAGGGGGGAGACCCAGTACTTC. Translated: CASSPSTERGETQYF.

The rearrangement joins TRBV27 to TRBJ2-1; 9 bases agree with TRBD1. Trimming removed 5 bases from V and 4 bases from J; junction bases left unmatched: 6. Germline lookup yields CDR1 MNHEY and CDR2 SMNVEV (reference sequence). This CDR3 comprises 15 residues. CDR3 nucleotides: TGTGCCAGCAGTCTCCGGACAGGGGTTTACAATGAGCAGTTCTTC. Translating gives CASSLRTGVYNEQFF.

This rearrangement joins TRBV10-3 to TRBJ2-1; 8 bases line up with TRBD2. The CDR3 is 17 residues long. V trimming: 3 bases; J trimming: 4 bases; junction bases outside the gene matches: 11. Per germline, CDR1 ENHRY and CDR2 SYGVKD. The DNA of the CDR3 is TGTGCCATCAGTGAACTAGCGGCCCTGGGGTTTTACAATGAGCAGTTCTTC. This gives the protein CAISELAALGFYNEQFF.

On this clone: A junction boundary mismatches the germline segment, possibly from a read error. The chain has TRBV7-9 and TRBJ2-5, with 7 nucleotides matching TRBD1. The CDR3 spans 15 residues. Germline CDR1 SEHNR, CDR2 FQNEAQ (reference sequence). The CDR3 DNA follows: TGTTCCAGCAGCTTAGGGCAGGGGGTCCAAGAGACCCAGTACTTC. Its translation is CSSSLGQGVQETQYF.

This chain uses TRBV19 with TRBJ2-1, with TRBD1 matching 8 bases. Germline V gene lookup returns CDR1 LNHDA and CDR2 SQIVND (reference sequence). The CDR3 has 13 residues. V dropped 7 bases and J dropped 7; count of bases not matched to a gene: 6. CDR3: CASTGQGRNEQFF. CDR3 nucleotides: TGTGCCAGTACAGGACAGGGCAGAAATGAGCAGTTCTTC.

This rearrangement joins TRBV7-9 to TRBJ2-7; a weak D match, TRBD1 (5 bases). The CDR3 loop spans 14 amino acids. Trimming left V 0 bases short and J 3 bases short, with 9 bases between. CDR1 is SEHNR and CDR2 is FQNEAQ in the germline V gene (reference sequence). CDR3 DNA sequence: TGTGCCAGCAGCTTAGCGAAGGGGATCTACGAGCAGTACTTC. Amino acids: CASSLAKGIYEQYF.

V gene TRBV12-2 combines with J gene TRBJ1-6; the table's D gene call, TRBD1, was not cross checked with the DNA. TRBV12-2 is annotated as a pseudogene. The CDR3 is 17 amino acids. The CDR3 nucleotides are TGTGCAAGTCGCGCCCGGAGAGGGGGCCTTGGAAATTCACCCCTCCACTTT. The encoded protein is CASRARRGGLGNSPLHF.

The V call is TRBV10-3, the J call TRBJ1-4; 7 bases match TRBD1. The length of the CDR3 is 14 residues. Germline CDR1 ENHRY, CDR2 SYGVKD. The V segment lost 6 bases and the J segment 3 bases; nucleotides outside the gene matches: 4. The CDR3 DNA follows: TGTGCCATCAGCCCGACAGGGTCTAATGAAAAACTGTTTTTT. Translated, it gives CAISPTGSNEKLFF.

This rearrangement joins TRBV2 to TRBJ2-7, with 9 bases matching TRBD1. The trim removed 5 bases at V and 2 bases at J, leaving 4 bases unmatched. Germline loops: CDR1 SNHLY, CDR2 FYNNEI. The CDR3 length is 14 residues. For the CDR3, the DNA is TGTGCCAGCAGTCGGGACAGGGAAGCCTACGAGCAGTACTTC. Its translation: CASSRDREAYEQYF.

The chain carries TRBV15 and TRBJ2-2, with D possibly TRBD1 on 5 matching bases. The V gene's germline CDR1 is LNHNV and CDR2 YYDKDF (reference sequence). Trimming took 0 bases from V and 5 from J, leaving 10 bases between them. This CDR3 has 15 residues. The CDR3 bases are TGTGCCACCAGCAGAGAGGGGCCAGGGACCGGGGAGCTGTTTTTT. Translated, it gives CATSREGPGTGELFF. The full variable domain, its missing parts supplied by reference TRBV15 and TRBJ2-2, is DAMVIQNPRYQVTQFGKPVTLSCSQTLNHNVMYWYQQKSSQAPKLLFHYYDKDFNNEADTPDNFQSRRPNTSFCFLDIRSPGLGDTAMYLCATSREGPGTGELFFGEGSRLTVL.

The rearrangement joins TRBV7-2 to TRBJ2-5; D perhaps matches TRBD2 (6 bases). V lost 1 base to trimming and J lost 1 base, with 13 bases between them. Germline V lookup: CDR1 SGHTA, CDR2 FQGNSA. The CDR3 has 16 amino acids. In DNA, the CDR3 is TGTGCCAGCAGCTTAGGGGTAGCGGCCTCCCAAGAGACCCAGTACTTC. Its translation: CASSLGVAASQETQYF.

The chain has TRBV9 and TRBJ2-5; 10 nucleotides agree with TRBD1. V was pared by 3 bases and J by 5 bases, with 4 bases of the junction left unmatched. This CDR3 has 14 residues. Germline V lookup: CDR1 SGDLS, CDR2 YYNGEE. The CDR3 sequence: CASSAGTGVETQYF. The CDR3 nucleotides are TGTGCCAGCAGCGCCGGGACAGGGGTCGAGACCCAGTACTTC.

The V gene is TRBV18, the J gene TRBJ2-2; D is possibly TRBD1 (6 bases). V was trimmed by 1 base and J by 3 bases, leaving 15 bases between them. The CDR3 runs to 17 residues. The germline gives CDR1 KGHSH, CDR2 LQKENI. The CDR3 reads CASSPQQGQLDTGELFF. The CDR3 nucleotides are TGTGCCAGCTCACCACAGCAGGGGCAATTGGACACCGGGGAGCTGTTTTTT. The variable domain in full, with the rest retrieved from reference TRBV18 and TRBJ2-2, is NAGVMQNPRHLVRRRGQEARLRCSPMKGHSHVYWYRQLPEEGLKFMVYLQKENIIDESGMPKERFSAEFPKEGPSILRIQQVVRGDSAAYFCASSPQQGQLDTGELFFGEGSRLTVL.

The chain has TRBV10-3 and TRBJ1-3; D may be TRBD1 (5 bases). CDR3 size: 15 residues. CDR1 and CDR2 from the germline V gene are ENHRY and SYGVKD. V dropped 3 bases and J dropped 2 bases, with 11 bases sitting between them. CDR3 in DNA: TGTGCCATCAGTGATTCCCAGGGCGCTGGAAACACCATATATTTT. As protein: CAISDSQGAGNTIYF.

This rearrangement joins TRBV6-6 to TRBJ1-1, with 11 positions matching TRBD1. The CDR3 extends over 14 amino acids. The germline V gene has CDR1 MNHNY and CDR2 SVGAGI (reference sequence). V lost 0 bases, J lost 13 bases, and 7 bases stayed unmatched. CDR3 sequence: CASSYSRTGGLIFF. The CDR3 coding sequence is TGTGCCAGCAGTTACTCCCGGACAGGGGGCCTTATTTTCTTT.

The rearrangement joins TRBV7-2 to TRBJ2-5; no clear D gene. V was trimmed by 4 bases and J by 4 bases, leaving 7 bases between them. This CDR3 is built from 12 residues. Germline V CDR1 and CDR2: SGHTA, FQGNSA. The CDR3 DNA reads TGTGCCAGCAGCTCCCAGTTAGAGACCCAGTACTTC. It yields the protein CASSSQLETQYF.

J is TRBJ1-2 and V is TRBV7-2, with D unclear. This CDR3 contains 14 residues. The V end was cut by 2 bases, the J end by 6 bases, with 13 bases between. Germline V gene data show CDR1 as SGHTA and CDR2 as FQGNSA. CDR3: CASSLRGLGNGYTF. DNA for the CDR3: TGTGCCAGCAGCTTACGAGGGTTAGGGAATGGCTACACCTTC.

V and J are TRBV7-3 and TRBJ2-1; possible D gene TRBD1, 5 bases. V was pared by 1 base and J by 2 bases, with 12 bases between. This CDR3 is 16 amino acids long. From germline, CDR1 is SGHTA and CDR2 FQGTGA. The CDR3 coding sequence is TGTGCCAGCAGCTTAAACGTCCAGGGCGCCTACAATGAGCAGTTCTTC. Translating it yields CASSLNVQGAYNEQFF.

This clone was recorded once. The genes are TRBV7-2 and TRBJ2-1, with a possible D match to TRBD2 (5 bases). V shed 4 bases and J shed 10 bases, with 17 bases lying between them. The CDR3 consists of 14 residues. Per germline, CDR1 SGHTA and CDR2 FQGNSA. CDR3 in amino acids: CASSSSPAVLEQFF. In DNA, the CDR3 is TGTGCCAGCAGCTCGTCGCCAGCGGTCTTAGAGCAGTTCTTC. Supplemented by reference TRBV7-2 and TRBJ2-1, the full variable domain reads GAGVSQSPSNKVTEKGKDVELRCDPISGHTALYWYRQSLGQGLEFLIYFQGNSAPDKSGLPSDRFSAERTGGSVSTLTIQRTQQEDSAVYLCASSSSPAVLEQFFGPGTRLTVL.

The gene calls are TRBV27 and TRBJ2-1; the match to TRBD2 covers 14 bases. The CDR3 is 17 residues long. The germline CDR1 and CDR2 sequences are MNHEY and SMNVEV (reference sequence). V shed 5 bases, J shed 4 bases, and the junction held 7 bases outside the gene matches. CDR3 loop: CASSLRTSGGRYNEQFF. For the CDR3, the DNA is TGTGCCAGCAGTCTCCGGACTAGCGGGGGGAGATACAATGAGCAGTTCTTC.

The chain links TRBV11-2 to TRBJ1-5; D remains ambiguous. This CDR3 has 13 residues. Trimming pared 1 base from V and 9 bases from J, leaving 10 bases between. The germline CDR1 and CDR2 sequences are SGHAT and FQNNGV. CDR3 in DNA: TGTGCCAGCAGCTTAGGGGCCCTGGGGCCCCAGCATTTT. Protein sequence: CASSLGALGPQHF.

This rearrangement joins TRBV29-1 to TRBJ2-7; TRBD2 matches 10 bases. In germline, CDR1 is SQVTM, CDR2 ANQGSEA. V gave up 6 bases and J gave up 3 bases; unmatched junction bases: 8. The CDR3 covers 14 residues. Here the CDR3 DNA reads TGCAGCGTCGCAACTAGCGGGAACCTCTACGAGCAGTACTTC. This codes for CSVATSGNLYEQYF.

The chain joins TRBV5-4 to TRBJ2-7; 13 positions agree with TRBD2. The V gene's germline CDR1 is SGHNT and CDR2 YYREEE (reference sequence). V was pared by 4 bases and J by 4 bases, with 5 bases of the junction left unmatched. The CDR3 is made up of 15 amino acids. The CDR3 DNA reads TGTGCCAGCAGCGGGGGGACTAGCGGGGCGTACGAGCAGTACTTC. It codes for CASSGGTSGAYEQYF.

The chain couples TRBV19 to TRBJ1-5; 10 positions match TRBD1. Germline V gives CDR1 LNHDA, CDR2 SQIVND (reference sequence). The J segment lost 0 bases and the V segment lost 6 bases, leaving 8 bases of the junction unmatched. The CDR3 has 17 residues. In DNA, the CDR3 is TGTGCCAGTAGCAAGGACAGGGGGGACTATAGCAATCAGCCCCAGCATTTT. Its translation: CASSKDRGDYSNQPQHF.